These 27 T cell receptor beta chains were sequenced from one sample in a study of T-cell memory formation after mild COVID-19. TCRdb recomputed calls from the 5' RACE reads with MiXCR, one row per CDR3 protein. The sample carries under 300,000 distinct CDR3 sequences, approximately 9% recorded once. What was sequenced was PBMCs or a T cell subset sorted from them (not recorded which). The receptors were gathered from a man younger than 35 who had mild COVID-19 (a few samples of this study predate the infection). Cell type and time point are not known.

The chain links TRBV7-2 to TRBJ1-2, with TRBD1 as a possible D gene (5 bases). Germline CDR1 SGHTA, CDR2 FQGNSA. The CDR3 contains 14 residues. The V gene lost 5 bases and the J gene lost 4 bases, with 14 bases spanning the gap. The DNA for the CDR3 is TGTGCCAGCAGCGCCCGTGGGGGTTCCTATGGCTACACCTTC. Translated: CASSARGGSYGYTF.

This clonotype was seen more than once but under ten times. The chain links TRBV20-1 to TRBJ1-1; weak D call: TRBD1 (6 bases). This CDR3 contains 14 residues. V gave up 3 bases and J gave up 11 bases, with 22 bases separating them. Germline assignment: CDR1 DFQATT and CDR2 SNEGSKA (reference sequence). Here the CDR3 reads CSASRTLKTGGAFF. The DNA of the CDR3 is TGCAGTGCTAGTCGGACTCTCAAGACAGGAGGGGCTTTCTTT.

The sample holds a few counts of this clonotype. The J gene is TRBJ2-4, the V gene TRBV4-3, with D possibly being TRBD1 or TRBD2 (5 bases each). The germline V and J ends were trimmed by 2 bases and 2 bases, with 10 bases remaining between them. The CDR3 contains 15 residues. Per the germline V gene, CDR1 is LGHNA and CDR2 is YSLEER. CDR3 in DNA: TGCGCCAGCAGCCAAAGGGACCAGACCAAAAACATTCAGTACTTC. Encoded protein: CASSQRDQTKNIQYF.

The chain employs TRBV6-4 and TRBJ1-1, with a possible D match to TRBD1 (6 bases). Germline values: CDR1 MRHNA, CDR2 SNTAGT. This CDR3 is built from 14 residues. Trimming stripped 7 bases from V and 3 bases from J, with 15 bases between. As DNA, the CDR3 is TGTGCCAGCACTTACACAGGGTATCACACTGAAGCTTTCTTT. Protein product: CASTYTGYHTEAFF.

The rearrangement uses TRBV2 and TRBJ2-3; no reliable D call. CDR1 and CDR2 from the germline V gene are SNHLY and FYNNEI. V was trimmed by 5 bases and J by 2 bases, leaving 11 bases between them. There are 14 residues in the CDR3. The CDR3 region has the DNA TGTGCCAGCAGTTTGAACAGACCCACAGATACGCAGTATTTT. Its protein is CASSLNRPTDTQYF.

The V and J genes are TRBV29-1 and TRBJ2-6; D is perhaps TRBD2 (6 bases). Trimming cost V 4 bases and J 4 bases, with 14 bases left between them. The CDR3 spans 15 residues. CDR1 SQVTM and CDR2 ANQGSEA come from the germline V gene. The CDR3 region is CSVGEALTGANVLTF. Written as DNA, the CDR3 is TGCAGCGTTGGGGAGGCTCTGACGGGGGCCAACGTCCTGACTTTC.

J is TRBJ2-1 and V is TRBV5-5; D might be TRBD1 (5 bases). Germline V lookup: CDR1 SGHKS, CDR2 YYEKEE (reference sequence). CDR3 length: 16 residues. Trimming cost V 4 bases and J 7 bases, with 21 bases left between them. CDR3 coding DNA: TGTGCCAGCAGCCACTTGAAAGGGGATGGGGCGAATGAGCAGTTCTTC. Translation: CASSHLKGDGANEQFF.

The chain combines TRBV28 with TRBJ2-7; D gene unclear. The V gene's germline CDR1 is MDHEN and CDR2 SYDVKM. The CDR3 has 13 amino acids. V shed 4 bases and J shed 5 bases, with 12 bases lying between them. The CDR3 coding sequence is TGTGCCAGCAGTTCCACCTGGGGTCACGAGCAGTACTTC. Protein: CASSSTWGHEQYF. Full variable domain (remainder filled in from reference TRBV28 and TRBJ2-7): DVKVTQSSRYLVKRTGEKVFLECVQDMDHENMFWYRQDPGLGLRLIYFSYDVKMKEKGDIPEGYSVSREKKERFSLILESASTNQTSMYLCASSSTWGHEQYFGPGTRLTVT.

The chain combines TRBV5-1 with TRBJ2-7, with D maybe TRBD2 (7 bases). V lost 4 bases, J lost 5 bases, and 16 bases lay in between. This CDR3 is 14 amino acids long. Germline V gene data show CDR1 as SGHRS and CDR2 as YFSETQ. CDR3 in DNA: TGCGCCAGCAGCGGCGGGGGCCCTGGAAACGAGCAGTACTTC. This translates into CASSGGGPGNEQYF.

This chain joins TRBV20-1 and TRBJ1-2, with a tentative D call TRBD1 (5 bases). Per germline, CDR1 DFQATT and CDR2 SNEGSKA (reference sequence). The CDR3 is 15 amino acids. Trimming took off 3 bases at V and 6 bases at J, with 20 bases between the two ends. CDR3 sequence: CSASVPGGKNDGYTF. The DNA of the CDR3 is TGCAGTGCTAGCGTCCCGGGGGGTAAGAACGATGGCTACACCTTC.

This clonotype occurred a few times. The chain is built from TRBV4-3 and TRBJ2-1; maybe TRBD1 (6 bases). The CDR3 consists of 15 residues. V was pared by 4 bases and J by 4 bases, with 14 bases between. Germline V gene lookup returns CDR1 LGHNA and CDR2 YSLEER. CDR3 sequence (DNA): TGCGCCAGCAGCCCCACAGGGAGATCGTACAATGAGCAGTTCTTC. This encodes CASSPTGRSYNEQFF.

This clonotype was found many times. The CDR3 loop is CASSPRDRRDEQFF. CDR3 nucleotide sequence: TGTGCCAGCAGCCCAAGGGACCGCCGGGATGAGCAGTTCTTC. The chain has TRBV7-9 and TRBJ2-1; D possibly uses TRBD1 or TRBD2 (5 bases each). CDR1 is SEHNR and CDR2 is FQNEAQ in the germline V gene (reference sequence). The V end lost 5 bases, the J end lost 8 bases, and 16 bases lay between the germline ends. The CDR3 has 14 residues.

This chain connects TRBV12-3 or TRBV12-4 to TRBJ1-5; 12 bases match TRBD1. The CDR3 totals 15 residues. The J segment lost 6 bases and the V segment lost 4 bases, leaving 4 bases of the junction unmatched. CDR3 coding DNA: TGTGCCAGCAGTTCAGGGACAGGGGGCGGTCAGCCCCAGCATTTT. This gives the protein CASSSGTGGGQPQHF.

The chain links TRBV5-1 to TRBJ2-2; D may correspond to TRBD1 or TRBD2 (5 bases each). Germline V gene lookup returns CDR1 SGHRS and CDR2 YFSETQ. The CDR3 spans 16 residues. The ends were cut back, 1 base at V and 5 bases at J, with 15 bases in the middle. The CDR3: CASSLLGTVGTGELFF. The CDR3 bases are TGCGCCAGCAGCTTGCTGGGGACCGTAGGTACCGGGGAGCTGTTTTTT. Together with reference TRBV5-1 and TRBJ2-2, the CDR3 gives the full variable domain: KAGVTQTPRYLIKTRGQQVTLSCSPISGHRSVSWYQQTPGQGLQFLFEYFSETQRNKGNFPGRFSGRQFSNSRSEMNVSTLELGDSALYLCASSLLGTVGTGELFFGEGSRLTVL.

The rearrangement uses TRBV20-1 and TRBJ2-2; TRBD2 agrees at 7 bases. Losses at the gene ends were 0 bases for V and 1 base for J; bases not matched to a gene: 5. This CDR3 region has 16 residues. Per germline, CDR1 DFQATT and CDR2 SNEGSKA (reference sequence). The CDR3 is CSARDPQRENTGELFF. The CDR3 DNA reads as TGCAGTGCTAGAGATCCCCAGCGGGAGAACACCGGGGAGCTGTTTTTT.

The rearrangement links TRBV9 to TRBJ1-1; D might be TRBD1 (5 bases). This CDR3 has 15 amino acids. V gave up 3 bases and J gave up 5 bases, with 17 bases separating them. Germline values: CDR1 SGDLS, CDR2 YYNGEE. The CDR3 region has the DNA TGTGCCAGCAGCGCCTTTCCAGGGATGAGAACTGAAGCTTTCTTT. This translates into CASSAFPGMRTEAFF. Looking up the rest from reference TRBV9 and TRBJ1-1 gives the full variable domain: DSGVTQTPKHLITATGQRVTLRCSPRSGDLSVYWYQQSLDQGLQFLIQYYNGEERAKGNILERFSAQQFPDLHSELNLSSLELGDSALYFCASSAFPGMRTEAFFGQGTRLTVV.

In this sample, this clonotype turned up a few times. The CDR3 loop is CAISESSSHAPKSTEAFF. The CDR3 bases are TGTGCCATCAGTGAGTCAAGTAGCCACGCTCCAAAATCCACTGAAGCTTTCTTT. The chain combines TRBV10-3 with TRBJ1-1; no definite D call. Deletions cut 0 bases from V and 4 bases from J, with 21 bases between. CDR1 ENHRY and CDR2 SYGVKD come from the germline V gene. The CDR3 totals 18 residues.

The genes are TRBV7-6 and TRBJ2-2; D uncertain. The CDR3 length is 14 residues. In germline, CDR1 is SGHVS, CDR2 FNYEAQ. V dropped 7 bases and J dropped 6 bases, with 15 bases sitting between them. DNA for the CDR3: TGTGCCAGCACCCCAGACATCCGGGCCGGGGAGCTGTTTTTT. Protein product: CASTPDIRAGELFF.

Only a few counts were recorded for this clonotype. The V call is TRBV27, the J call TRBJ2-5; maybe TRBD1 (5 bases). Between the trimmed V and J ends, which lost 4 bases and 7 bases, there was a span of 16 bases. Germline V gene sequence: CDR1 MNHEY, CDR2 SMNVEV (reference sequence). CDR3 length: 14 amino acids. CDR3 DNA sequence: TGTGCCAGCAGTTCGGTCCCATACAGGTGGACCCAGTACTTC. Residues: CASSSVPYRWTQYF.

The sample holds a few counts of this clonotype. V usage is TRBV6-5 and J usage is TRBJ1-1; no clear D. The CDR3 sequence is 13 residues long. V was pared by 0 bases and J by 10 bases, with 12 bases between. CDR1 and CDR2 from the germline V gene are MNHEY and SVGAGI. The CDR3 loop reads CASSYSVHDGAFF. CDR3 DNA: TGTGCCAGCAGTTACTCCGTCCATGATGGAGCTTTCTTT.

The sample holds a few counts of this clonotype. This sequence joins TRBV12-5 and TRBJ2-5; D possibly corresponds to TRBD2 (6 bases). The CDR3 is 17 residues long. The germline V and J ends were trimmed by 3 bases and 5 bases, with 22 bases remaining between them. Germline CDR1 reads LGHNT; CDR2 reads FRNRAP. The CDR3 loop reads CASGFATPLAREETQYF. CDR3 nucleotide sequence: TGTGCTAGTGGTTTTGCGACTCCCCTGGCTCGGGAGGAGACCCAGTACTTC.

This sequence joins TRBV6-2 or TRBV6-3 and TRBJ2-1; D unclear. Trimming pared 0 bases from V and 8 bases from J, leaving 8 bases between. The V gene's germline CDR1 is MNHEY and CDR2 SVGEGT. The CDR3 consists of 13 residues. In DNA form, the CDR3 reads TGTGCCAGCAGTTACTCGATGGTGGATGAGCAGTTCTTC. Translated: CASSYSMVDEQFF.

This clonotype was counted a few times. The chain uses TRBV5-1 and TRBJ2-3, with a tentative D call TRBD2 (6 bases). Trimming cost V 0 bases and J 2 bases, with 13 bases left between them. The CDR3 totals 16 residues. Germline loops: CDR1 SGHRS, CDR2 YFSETQ. In DNA, the CDR3 is TGCGCCAGCAGCTTGGAGGTAGCGGTCCCCACAGATACGCAGTATTTT. It is translated as CASSLEVAVPTDTQYF.

V gene TRBV12-3 or TRBV12-4 combines with J gene TRBJ2-5; 7 bases match TRBD1. J lost 5 bases, V lost 3 bases, and 9 bases had no gene match. The CDR3 length is 15 residues. CDR3 amino acids: CASSFSGQGVETQYF. The CDR3 nucleotides are TGTGCCAGCAGTTTTTCCGGGCAGGGGGTGGAGACCCAGTACTTC.

This clonotype was recorded a few times. This sequence joins TRBV19 and TRBJ2-2, with D possibly called TRBD1 or TRBD2 (6 bases each). In germline, CDR1 is LNHDA, CDR2 SQIVND (reference sequence). V lost 2 bases, J lost 5 bases, and 15 bases lay in between. The CDR3 is made up of 16 amino acids. The CDR3 DNA is TGTGCCAGTAGTATATTGACCGGGGGCGGTACCGGGGAGCTGTTTTTT. It is translated as CASSILTGGGTGELFF.

The CDR3 sequence: CSARGPTSGVGETQYF. The CDR3 bases are TGCAGTGCTAGAGGCCCCACTAGCGGGGTGGGTGAGACCCAGTACTTC. The chain combines TRBV20-1 with TRBJ2-5, with TRBD2 identical over 10 bases. CDR3 length: 16 residues. The J segment lost 5 bases and the V segment lost 1 base, leaving 10 bases of the junction unmatched. Germline CDR1 and CDR2: DFQATT and SNEGSKA (reference sequence).

This clonotype turned up a few times. The chain uses TRBV6-2 or TRBV6-3 and TRBJ2-7, with 8 bases fitting TRBD1. V dropped 6 bases and J dropped 6; count of bases not matched to a gene: 13. This CDR3 region has 15 residues. The germline V gene has CDR1 MNHEY and CDR2 SVGEGT. The DNA for the CDR3 is TGTGCCAGCAGCGACAGGGGTAGGGACCTCGGCGAGCAGTACTTC. Its translation is CASSDRGRDLGEQYF.